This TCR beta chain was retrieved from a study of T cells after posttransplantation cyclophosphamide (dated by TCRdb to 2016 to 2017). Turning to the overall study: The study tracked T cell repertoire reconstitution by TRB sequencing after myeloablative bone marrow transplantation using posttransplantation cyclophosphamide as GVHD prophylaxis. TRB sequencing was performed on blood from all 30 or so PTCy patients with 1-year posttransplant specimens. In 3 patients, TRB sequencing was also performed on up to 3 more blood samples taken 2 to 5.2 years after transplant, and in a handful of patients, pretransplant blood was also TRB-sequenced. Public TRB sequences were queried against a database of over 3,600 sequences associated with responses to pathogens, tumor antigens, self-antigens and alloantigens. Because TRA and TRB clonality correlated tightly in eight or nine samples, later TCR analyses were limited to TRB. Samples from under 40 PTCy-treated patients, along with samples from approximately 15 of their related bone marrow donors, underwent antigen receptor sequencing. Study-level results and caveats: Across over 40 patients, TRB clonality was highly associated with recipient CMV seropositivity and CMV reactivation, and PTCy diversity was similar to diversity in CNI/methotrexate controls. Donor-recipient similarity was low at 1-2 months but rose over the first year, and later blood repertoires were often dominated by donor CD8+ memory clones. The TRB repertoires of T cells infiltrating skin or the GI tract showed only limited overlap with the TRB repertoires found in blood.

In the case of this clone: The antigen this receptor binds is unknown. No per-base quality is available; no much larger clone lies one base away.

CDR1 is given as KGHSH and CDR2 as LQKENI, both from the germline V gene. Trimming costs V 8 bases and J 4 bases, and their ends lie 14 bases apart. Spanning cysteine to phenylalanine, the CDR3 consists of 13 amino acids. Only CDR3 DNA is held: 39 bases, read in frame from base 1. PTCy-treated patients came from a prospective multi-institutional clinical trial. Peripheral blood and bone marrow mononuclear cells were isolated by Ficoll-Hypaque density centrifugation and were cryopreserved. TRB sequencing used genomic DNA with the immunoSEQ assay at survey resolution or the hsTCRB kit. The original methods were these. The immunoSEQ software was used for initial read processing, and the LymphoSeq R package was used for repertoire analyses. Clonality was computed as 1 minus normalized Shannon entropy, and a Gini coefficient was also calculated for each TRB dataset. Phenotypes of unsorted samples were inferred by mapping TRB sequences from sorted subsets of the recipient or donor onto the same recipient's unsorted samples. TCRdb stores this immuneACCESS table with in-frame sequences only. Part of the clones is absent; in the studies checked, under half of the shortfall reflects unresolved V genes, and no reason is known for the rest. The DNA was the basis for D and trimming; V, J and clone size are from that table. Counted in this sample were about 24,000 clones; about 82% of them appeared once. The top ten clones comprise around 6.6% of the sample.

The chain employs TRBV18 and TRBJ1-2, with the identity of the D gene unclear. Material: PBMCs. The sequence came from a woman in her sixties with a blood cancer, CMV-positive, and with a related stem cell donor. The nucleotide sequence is TGTGCCAGCCAAGATGGAGTCGGCTATGGCTACACCTTC. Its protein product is CASQDGVGYGYTF.